This T cell receptor (beta chain) was profiled in a study of cytomegalovirus exposure and HLA in healthy donors. Findings and limits, study-wide: In a later analysis, an Asian-associated ancestry cluster reportedly showed fewer N-insertions than the approximately 670-donor mean. The study listed approximately 170 cytomegalovirus-associated TCR beta chains. HLA alleles were associated with some 16,000 TCR beta sequences in a later analysis at 0.05 false discovery rate. Later on, an analysis found that several of the most significant clusters appeared to be linked to common viral pathogens, which included parvovirus B19.

Points on this clone: The antigen is unknown.

V was clipped by 5 bases and J by 0 bases, with 14 bases between them. Germline CDR1 is SGHTA and CDR2 is FQGTGA. This CDR3 contains 15 residues. The PCR contained 60 Vbeta and 13 Jbeta primers. Profiling relied on immunoSEQ multiplex PCR, and the TCRdb table lists in-frame clones only, not all of them. The profile covers around 120,000 clones, with 60% to 80% appearing a single time and 2% to 3% taken by the ten largest. This chain uses TRBV7-3 with TRBJ2-7; D call uncertain. Specimen: PBMCs. This clonotype was obtained from a man in his fifties in good health and CMV-seropositive. CDR3 DNA: TGTGCCAGCAGCCCCGGTGCGGCGTCCTCCTACGAGCAGTACTTC. Amino acids: CASSPGAASSYEQYF.